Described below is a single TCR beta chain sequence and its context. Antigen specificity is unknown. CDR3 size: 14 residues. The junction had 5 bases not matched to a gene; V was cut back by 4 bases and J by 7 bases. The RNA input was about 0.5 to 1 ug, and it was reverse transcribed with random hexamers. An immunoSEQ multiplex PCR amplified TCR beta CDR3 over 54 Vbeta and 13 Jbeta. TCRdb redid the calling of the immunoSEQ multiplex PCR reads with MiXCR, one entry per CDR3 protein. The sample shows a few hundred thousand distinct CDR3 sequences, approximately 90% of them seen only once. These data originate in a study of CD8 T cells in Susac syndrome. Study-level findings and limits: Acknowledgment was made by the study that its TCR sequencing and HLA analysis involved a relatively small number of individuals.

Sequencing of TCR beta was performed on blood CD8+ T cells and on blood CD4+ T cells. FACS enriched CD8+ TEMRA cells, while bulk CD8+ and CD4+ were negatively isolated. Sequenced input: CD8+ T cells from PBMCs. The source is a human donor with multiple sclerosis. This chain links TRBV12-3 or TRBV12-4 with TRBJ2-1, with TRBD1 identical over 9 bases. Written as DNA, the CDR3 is TGTGCCAGCAGTTCCGGGACAGGGAGAAATGAGCAGTTCTTC. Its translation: CASSSGTGRNEQFF.